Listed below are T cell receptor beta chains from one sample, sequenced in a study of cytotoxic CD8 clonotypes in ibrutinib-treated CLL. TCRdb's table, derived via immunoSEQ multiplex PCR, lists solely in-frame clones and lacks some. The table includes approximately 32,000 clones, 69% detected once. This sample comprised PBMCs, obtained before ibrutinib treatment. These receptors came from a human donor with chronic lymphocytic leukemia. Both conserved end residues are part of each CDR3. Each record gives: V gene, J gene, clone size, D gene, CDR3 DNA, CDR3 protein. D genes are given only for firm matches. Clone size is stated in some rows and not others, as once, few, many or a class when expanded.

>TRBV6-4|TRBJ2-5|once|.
TGTGCCAGCAGTGACCTCCGAGGCCAAGAGACCCAGTACTTC
CASSDLRGQETQYF
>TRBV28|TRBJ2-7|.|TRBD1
TGTGCCAGCAGTCCATTGGGGACAGGGGCCGACTACGAGCAGTACTTC
CASSPLGTGADYEQYF
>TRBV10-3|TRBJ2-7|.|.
TGTGCCATCGTTAATATAGGGACCTACGAGCAGTACTTC
CAIVNIGTYEQYF
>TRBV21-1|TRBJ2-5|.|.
TGTGCCAGCACCCCGGGAAGTGGACCTGGGGAGACCCAGTACTTC
CASTPGSGPGETQYF
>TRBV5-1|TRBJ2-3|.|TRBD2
TGCGCCAGCAGCGCGGGAACAGGGTTGGGGACTAGGGTCCCAGATACGCAGTATTTT
CASSAGTGLGTRVPDTQYF
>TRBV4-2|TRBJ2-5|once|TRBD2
TGTGCCAGCAGCCAAGCGCTAGCGGGAGGCGGGGAGACCCAGTACTTC
CASSQALAGGGETQYF
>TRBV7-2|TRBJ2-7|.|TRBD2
TGTGCCAGCAGCTTTGGCGGGAGGCCCAACGAGCAGTACTTC
CASSFGGRPNEQYF
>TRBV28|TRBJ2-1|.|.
TGTGCCAGCAGTCCCCCCCCACGAACTTCCCTGTACAATGAGCAGTTCTTC
CASSPPPRTSLYNEQFF
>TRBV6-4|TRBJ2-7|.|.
TGTGCCAGCACCGAACTGGGGACATCTAGCTTCTTAAGGGAGCAGTACTTC
CASTELGTSSFLREQYF
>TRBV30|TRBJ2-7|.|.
TGTGCCTGGATGGGGGGGCCGGGAGAGCAGTACTTC
CAWMGGPGEQYF
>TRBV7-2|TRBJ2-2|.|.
TGTGCCAGCAGCTTAGCTCCCAGGGGAATCGGGGAGCTGTTTTTT
CASSLAPRGIGELFF
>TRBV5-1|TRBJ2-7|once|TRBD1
TGCGCCAGCAGCATGGGACAGAGGATAGAGCAGTACTTC
CASSMGQRIEQYF
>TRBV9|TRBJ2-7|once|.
TGTGCCAGCAGCGTAGAGGCGGGACCCTCCTACGAGCAGTACTTC
CASSVEAGPSYEQYF
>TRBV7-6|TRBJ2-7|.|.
TGTGCCAGCAGCCGTCTGGGGGGCCACTACGAGCAGTACTTC
CASSRLGGHYEQYF
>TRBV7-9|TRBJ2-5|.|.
TGTGCCACCCTCTCCGGAGTAGGGGAGACCCAGTACTTC
CATLSGVGETQYF
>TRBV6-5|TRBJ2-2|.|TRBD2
TGTGCCAGCAGCCGGGAGGGAGGGGAGCTGTTTTTT
CASSREGGELFF
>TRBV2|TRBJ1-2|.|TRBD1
TGTGCCAGCTTACTACACGGGACAGGGTTACCTGGCTACACCTTC
CASLLHGTGLPGYTF
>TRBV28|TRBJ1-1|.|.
TGTGCCAGCAGTTCCAGGGTACAGTTCGGCACTGAAGCTTTCTTT
CASSSRVQFGTEAFF
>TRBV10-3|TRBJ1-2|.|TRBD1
TGTGCCATCAGTGAGCCGGACAGGGCTAACTATGGCTACACCTTC
CAISEPDRANYGYTF
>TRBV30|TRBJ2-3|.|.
TGTGCCGGCGGGCGGGGAAGCACAGATACGCAGTATTTT
CAGGRGSTDTQYF
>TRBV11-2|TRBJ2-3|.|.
TGTGCCAGCAGCGCGGGACAGAGCACAGATACGCAGTATTTT
CASSAGQSTDTQYF
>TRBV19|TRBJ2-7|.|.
TGTGCCAGTAGTCCCAGTACAGGCCCCTACGAGCAGTACTTC
CASSPSTGPYEQYF
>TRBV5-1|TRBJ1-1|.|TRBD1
TGCGCCAGCAGCTACTTACAGGGGCCGGCTTTCTTT
CASSYLQGPAFF
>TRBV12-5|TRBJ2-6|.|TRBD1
TGTGCTAGTGGCCTGAACCGGGACAGGGAAGTCTCTGGGGCCAACGTCCTGACTTTC
CASGLNRDREVSGANVLTF
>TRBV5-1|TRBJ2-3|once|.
TGCGCCAGCAGCTTGGCTAGGCCTAGAACAGATACGCAGTATTTT
CASSLARPRTDTQYF
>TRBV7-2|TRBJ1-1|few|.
TGTGCCAGCAGCGCCCGCGGGGGGTACACTGAAGCTTTCTTT
CASSARGGYTEAFF
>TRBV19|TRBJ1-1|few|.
TGTGCCAGTAGTACGGGGGACATTGGAGCTTTCTTT
CASSTGDIGAFF
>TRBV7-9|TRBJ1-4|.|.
TGTGCCAGCAGTTACGTTTCAGACAGGAATAATGAAAAACTGTTTTTT
CASSYVSDRNNEKLFF
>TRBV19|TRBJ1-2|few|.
TGTGCCAGTAGTATCCGGGGCCCCGCCTATGGCTACACCTTC
CASSIRGPAYGYTF
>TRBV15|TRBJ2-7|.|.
TGTGCCACCAGCAGAGTCTATTCTTACGGAACCTACGAGCAGTACTTC
CATSRVYSYGTYEQYF
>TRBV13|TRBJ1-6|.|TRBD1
TGTGCCAGCAGCTTGGGACAGGGTGTAGCTCCCCTCCACTTT
CASSLGQGVAPLHF
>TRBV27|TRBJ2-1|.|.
TGTGCCAGCAGCATATCCGGGACGGTTTACAATGAGCAGTTCTTC
CASSISGTVYNEQFF
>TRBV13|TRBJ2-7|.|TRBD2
TGTGCCAGCAGCCACCCGGGACTACCCACCTACGAGCAGTACTTC
CASSHPGLPTYEQYF
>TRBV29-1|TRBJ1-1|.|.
TGCAGCGCTAGACCGATAGAGAGGGGCACTGAAGCTTTCTTT
CSARPIERGTEAFF
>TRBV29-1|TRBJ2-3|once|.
TGCAGCGGACAGGGAGGGTGGGGCACAGATACGCAGTATTTT
CSGQGGWGTDTQYF
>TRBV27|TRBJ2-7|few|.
TGTGCCAGCAGTCTGCAGGGCTACGAGCAGTACTTC
CASSLQGYEQYF
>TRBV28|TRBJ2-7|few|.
TGTGCCAGCAGTTTCTTCATTAGGGGGTTCTTCTCCTACGAGCAGTACTTC
CASSFFIRGFFSYEQYF
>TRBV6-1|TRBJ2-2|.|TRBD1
TGTGCCAGCATGGACAGGACGAACACCGGGGAGCTGTTTTTT
CASMDRTNTGELFF
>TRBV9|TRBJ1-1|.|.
TGTGCCAGCAGGGACATTGGGGTTGAAGCTTTCTTT
CASRDIGVEAFF
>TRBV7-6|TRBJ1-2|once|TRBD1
TGTGCCAGCAGCAAGGGACAGAGGGGTCCCTATGGCTACACCTTC
CASSKGQRGPYGYTF
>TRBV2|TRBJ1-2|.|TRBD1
TGTGCCAGCGTGGGACAGGGGGCCGCCGGTCGATATGGCTACACCTTC
CASVGQGAAGRYGYTF
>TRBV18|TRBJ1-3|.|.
TGTGCCAGCTCACCATCCGCACCCAACTCTGGAAACACCATATATTTT
CASSPSAPNSGNTIYF
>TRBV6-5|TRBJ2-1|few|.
TGTGCCAGCAGTTACTCCCTACTAGAACATGAGGAGCAGTTCTTC
CASSYSLLEHEEQFF
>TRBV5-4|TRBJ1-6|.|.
TGTGCCAGCAGCCCGGACGGGAGCTCCTATAATTCACCCCTCCACTTT
CASSPDGSSYNSPLHF
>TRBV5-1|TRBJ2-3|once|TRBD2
TGCGCCAGCAGCGGAACGGCGGGGGGCCGCACAGATACGCAGTATTTT
CASSGTAGGRTDTQYF
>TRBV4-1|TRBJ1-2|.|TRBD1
TGCGCCAGCAGCCCGGTACAGGGGCAAGGCTACACCTTC
CASSPVQGQGYTF
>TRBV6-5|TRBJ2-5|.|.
TGTGCCAGCAAGTTGACAGCCGATCAAGAGACCCAGTACTTC
CASKLTADQETQYF
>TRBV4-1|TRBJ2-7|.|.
TGCGCCAGCAGCCAAGATTCATCCGGGGCAGCCTACGAGCAGTACTTC
CASSQDSSGAAYEQYF